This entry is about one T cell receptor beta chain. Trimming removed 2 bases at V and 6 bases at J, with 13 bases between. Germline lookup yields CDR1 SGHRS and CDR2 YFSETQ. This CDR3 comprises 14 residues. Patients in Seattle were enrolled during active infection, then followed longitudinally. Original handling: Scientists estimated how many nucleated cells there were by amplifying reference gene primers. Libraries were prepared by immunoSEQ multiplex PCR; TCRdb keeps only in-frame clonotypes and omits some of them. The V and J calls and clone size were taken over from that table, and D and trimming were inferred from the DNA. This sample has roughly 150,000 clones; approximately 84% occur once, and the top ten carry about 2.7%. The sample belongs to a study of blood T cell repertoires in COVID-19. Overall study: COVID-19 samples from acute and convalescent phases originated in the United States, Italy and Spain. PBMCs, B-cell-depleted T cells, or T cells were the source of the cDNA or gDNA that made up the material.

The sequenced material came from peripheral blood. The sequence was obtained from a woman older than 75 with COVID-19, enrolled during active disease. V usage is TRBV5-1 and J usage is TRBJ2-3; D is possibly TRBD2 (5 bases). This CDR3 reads CASSFLRAGDTQYF. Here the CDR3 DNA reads TGCGCCAGCAGCTTCCTGCGGGCCGGGGATACGCAGTATTTT. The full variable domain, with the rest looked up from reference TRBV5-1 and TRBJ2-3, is KAGVTQTPRYLIKTRGQQVTLSCSPISGHRSVSWYQQTPGQGLQFLFEYFSETQRNKGNFPGRFSGRQFSNSRSEMNVSTLELGDSALYLCASSFLRAGDTQYFGPGTRLTVL.